These 14 T cell receptor beta chains were all obtained from the same sample, sequenced in a study of cytomegalovirus exposure and HLA in healthy donors. PCR involved 60 Vbeta and 13 Jbeta primers. Method: immunoSEQ multiplex PCR; TCRdb's copy keeps in-frame clones and lacks some. The sample is made up of approximately 130,000 clones, and the top ten hold 1.5% to 2.5% of it. The specimen sequenced was PBMCs. The receptors were gathered from a woman in her fifties or sixties in good health and CMV-seronegative.

This chain links TRBV4-1 with TRBJ2-7, with TRBD2 identical over 9 bases. This CDR3 comprises 16 residues. From germline, CDR1 is MGHRA and CDR2 YSYEKL. V dropped 4 bases and J dropped 7; count of bases not matched to a gene: 14. The CDR3 coding sequence is TGCGCCAGCAGCCCGCGAGCGAGCGGGAGGCCCCAAGAGCAGTACTTC. Translating it yields CASSPRASGRPQEQYF.

V usage is TRBV11-2 and J usage is TRBJ1-1; D is ambiguous. CDR1 and CDR2 (germline): SGHAT, FQNNGV. This CDR3 has 13 amino acids. Trimming shortened V by 4 bases and J by 0 bases, and 6 bases separated the two germline ends. The CDR3, as DNA: TGTGCCAGCAGCTCCCAGGTGAACACTGAAGCTTTCTTT. Encoded protein: CASSSQVNTEAFF.

This sequence joins TRBV5-6 and TRBJ2-4, with D possibly TRBD1 on 6 matching bases. Trimming took 0 bases from V and 2 from J, leaving 12 bases between them. Germline V gene sequence: CDR1 SGHDT, CDR2 YYEEEE. This CDR3 comprises 16 residues. The DNA for the CDR3 is TGTGCCAGCAGCTTGGAGGGACACCTTTCCAAAAACATTCAGTACTTC. This encodes CASSLEGHLSKNIQYF.

This chain uses TRBV4-2 with TRBJ2-3, with 8 positions matching TRBD2. CDR3 length: 14 residues. J gave up 5 bases and V 4 bases, and 5 bases lay outside the gene matches. CDR1 and CDR2 from the germline V gene are LGHNA and YNFKEQ. This chain's CDR3 is CASSPGGFLDTQYF. The CDR3 bases are TGTGCCAGCAGCCCGGGAGGGTTTTTAGATACGCAGTATTTT.

The rearrangement uses TRBV19 and TRBJ1-5; D possibly corresponds to TRBD1 (5 bases). V lost 5 bases and J lost 5, with 13 bases in between. The CDR3 sequence is 14 residues long. Germline CDR1 is LNHDA and CDR2 is SQIVND (reference sequence). The CDR3: CASSEPGLDQPQHF. CDR3 DNA sequence: TGTGCCAGTAGTGAACCAGGGTTGGATCAGCCCCAGCATTTT.

This rearrangement joins TRBV11-1 to TRBJ2-1, with a possible D match to TRBD2 (7 bases). The CDR3 is made up of 13 amino acids. Germline assignment: CDR1 SGHAT and CDR2 FQDESV (reference sequence). V was cut by 7 bases and J by 9 bases, with 16 bases left in between. In DNA form, the CDR3 reads TGTGCCAGCACCCAGAGGGGGGGTCCTGAGCAGTTCTTC. Its translation is CASTQRGGPEQFF.

The gene calls are TRBV18 and TRBJ1-2; TRBD1 aligns across 7 bases. The CDR3 extends over 14 amino acids. The germline V gene encodes CDR1 KGHSH and CDR2 LQKENI. After removal of 3 bases from V and 6 bases from J, the junction contained 7 bases not matched to a gene. The CDR3 DNA is TGTGCCAGCTCACCCCGGACAGGTGAGGATGGCTACACCTTC. Translated: CASSPRTGEDGYTF.

CDR3 region: CASNYRQGSNEQFF. DNA for the CDR3: TGTGCCAGCAACTACAGACAGGGATCTAATGAGCAGTTCTTC. The V gene is TRBV2, the J gene TRBJ2-1; 7 bases map to TRBD1. CDR1 and CDR2 from the germline V gene are SNHLY and FYNNEI. V shed 7 bases and J 7 bases; nucleotides not matched to a gene: 10. The CDR3 covers 14 residues. Full variable domain (outside the CDR3, taken from reference TRBV2 and TRBJ2-1): EPEVTQTPSHQVTQMGQEVILRCVPISNHLYFYWYRQILGQKVEFLVSFYNNEISEKSEIFDDQFSVERPDGSNFTLKIRSTKLEDSAMYFCASNYRQGSNEQFFGPGTRLTVL.

This rearrangement joins TRBV7-2 to TRBJ2-5; D uncertain. The V gene lost 1 base and the J gene lost 1 base, with 7 bases spanning the gap. The CDR3 length is 14 residues. The V gene's germline CDR1 is SGHTA and CDR2 FQGNSA. In DNA, the CDR3 is TGTGCCAGCAGCTTAGACGACATCCAAGAGACCCAGTACTTC. This codes for CASSLDDIQETQYF.

This chain links TRBV27 with TRBJ2-3; TRBD1 agrees at 8 bases. J was trimmed by 2 bases and V by 6 bases; bases with no gene match: 13. Germline V gives CDR1 MNHEY, CDR2 SMNVEV (reference sequence). The CDR3 consists of 17 residues. CDR3 sequence (DNA): TGTGCCAGCAGACCACCGTGGGGACAGGCTCTCACAGATACGCAGTATTTT. Amino acid sequence: CASRPPWGQALTDTQYF.

The chain is built from TRBV28 and TRBJ2-5, with 7 bases lining up with TRBD2. In germline, CDR1 is MDHEN, CDR2 SYDVKM. This CDR3 is 14 amino acids long. The V gene end was trimmed by 4 bases and the J gene end by 1 base; junction bases not matched to a gene: 3. The CDR3 region is CASSWGGSQETQYF. The CDR3 DNA reads as TGTGCCAGCAGTTGGGGGGGATCCCAAGAGACCCAGTACTTC.

This chain connects TRBV25-1 to TRBJ1-2, with 8 bases matching TRBD1. The CDR3 contains 16 residues. The germline gives CDR1 MGHDK, CDR2 SYGVNS. The V gene end was trimmed by 3 bases and the J gene end by 8 bases; junction bases not matched to a gene: 14. The CDR3 coding sequence is TGTGCCAGCAGTGATTCAGCCCGACAGGGGATTAGCGGCTACACCTTC. Residues: CASSDSARQGISGYTF.

The chain links TRBV9 to TRBJ2-3, with TRBD2 matching over 12 bases. The ends lost 4 bases at V and 3 bases at J; junction bases unmatched: 3. Germline V gives CDR1 SGDLS, CDR2 YYNGEE. This CDR3 contains 15 residues. Here the CDR3 reads CASSTSGGLTDTQYF. CDR3 bases: TGTGCCAGCAGCACTAGCGGGGGGTTGACAGATACGCAGTATTTT.

The J gene is TRBJ1-1, the V gene TRBV20-1; D is unresolved. The CDR3 extends over 9 amino acids. Germline V gives CDR1 DFQATT, CDR2 SNEGSKA (reference sequence). The DNA of the CDR3 is TGCACGTCGAACACTGAAGCTTTCTTT. It translates to CTSNTEAFF.